This T cell receptor (beta chain) is from a study of blood T cell repertoires in COVID-19. Study-level information: T cells, B-cell-depleted T cells, or PBMCs provided the cDNA or gDNA that served as material.

TCRdb keeps only in-frame clones here, not all; method: immunoSEQ multiplex PCR. Of around 74,000 clones listed, approximately 88% were seen once; the top ten hold around 7.9%. The V gene lost 2 bases and the J gene lost 0 bases, with 6 bases spanning the gap. The CDR3 spans 14 residues. Germline lookup yields CDR1 SNHLY and CDR2 FYNNEI. The sample was peripheral blood. The chain links TRBV2 to TRBJ2-3; D is ambiguous. This sequence was found in a man between 25 and 39 years old with acute or convalescent COVID-19. Written as DNA, the CDR3 is TGTGCCAGCAGTGAAATCGTCAGCACAGATACGCAGTATTTT. Translating gives CASSEIVSTDTQYF. Based on the CDR3 plus reference TRBV2 and TRBJ2-3, the full variable domain is EPEVTQTPSHQVTQMGQEVILRCVPISNHLYFYWYRQILGQKVEFLVSFYNNEISEKSEIFDDQFSVERPDGSNFTLKIRSTKLEDSAMYFCASSEIVSTDTQYFGPGTRLTVL.